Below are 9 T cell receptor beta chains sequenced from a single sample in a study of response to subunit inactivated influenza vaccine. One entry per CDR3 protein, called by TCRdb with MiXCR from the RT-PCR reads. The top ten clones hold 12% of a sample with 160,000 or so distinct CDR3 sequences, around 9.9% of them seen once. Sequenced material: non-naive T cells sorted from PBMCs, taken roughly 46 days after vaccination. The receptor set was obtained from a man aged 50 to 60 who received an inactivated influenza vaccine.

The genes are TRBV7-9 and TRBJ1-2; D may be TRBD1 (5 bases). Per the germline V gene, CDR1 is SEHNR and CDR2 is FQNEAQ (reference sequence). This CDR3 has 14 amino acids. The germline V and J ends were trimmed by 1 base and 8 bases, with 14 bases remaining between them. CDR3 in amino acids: CASSLESVGGGYTF. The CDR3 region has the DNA TGTGCCAGCAGCTTAGAATCCGTGGGGGGAGGCTACACCTTC.

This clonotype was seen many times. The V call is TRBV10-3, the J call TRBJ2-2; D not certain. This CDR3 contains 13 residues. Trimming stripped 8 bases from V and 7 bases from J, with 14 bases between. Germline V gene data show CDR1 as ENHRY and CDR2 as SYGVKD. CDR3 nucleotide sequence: TGTGCCATCCCGGGCGGTAGAGGCGGGGAGCTGTTTTTT. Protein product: CAIPGGRGGELFF.

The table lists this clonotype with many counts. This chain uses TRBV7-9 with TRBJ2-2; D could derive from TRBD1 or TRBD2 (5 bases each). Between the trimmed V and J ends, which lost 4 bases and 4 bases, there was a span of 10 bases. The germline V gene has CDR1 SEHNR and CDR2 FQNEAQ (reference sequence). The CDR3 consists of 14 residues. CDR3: CASSWGRGTGELFF. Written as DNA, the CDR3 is TGTGCCAGCAGCTGGGGCCGGGGCACCGGGGAGCTGTTTTTT.

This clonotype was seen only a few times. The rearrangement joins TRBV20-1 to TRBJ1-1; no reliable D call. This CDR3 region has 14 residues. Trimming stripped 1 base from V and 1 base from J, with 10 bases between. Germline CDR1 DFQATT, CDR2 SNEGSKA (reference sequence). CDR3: CSARGDLGNTEAFF. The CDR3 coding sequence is TGCAGTGCTAGAGGGGATCTGGGGAACACTGAAGCTTTCTTT.

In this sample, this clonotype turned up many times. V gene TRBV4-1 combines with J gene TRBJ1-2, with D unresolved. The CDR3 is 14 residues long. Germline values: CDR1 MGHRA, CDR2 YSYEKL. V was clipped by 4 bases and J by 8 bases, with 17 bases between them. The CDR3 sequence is CASSRTGRDSGYTF. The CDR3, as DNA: TGCGCCAGCAGCCGAACCGGAAGGGATTCCGGCTACACCTTC.

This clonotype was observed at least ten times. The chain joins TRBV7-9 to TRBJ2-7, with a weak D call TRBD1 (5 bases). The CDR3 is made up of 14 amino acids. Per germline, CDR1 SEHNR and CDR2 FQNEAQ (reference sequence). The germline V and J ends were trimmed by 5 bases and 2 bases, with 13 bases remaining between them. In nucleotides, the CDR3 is TGTGCCAGCAGCGTCTGGGGCGATACCTACGAGCAGTACTTC. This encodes CASSVWGDTYEQYF.

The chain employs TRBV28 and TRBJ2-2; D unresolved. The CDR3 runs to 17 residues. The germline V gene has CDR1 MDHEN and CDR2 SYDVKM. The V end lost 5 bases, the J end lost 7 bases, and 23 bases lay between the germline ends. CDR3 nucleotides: TGTGCCAGCAGTGTAATGGGGATCAGGTTATTGGGCGGGGAGCTGTTTTTT. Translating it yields CASSVMGIRLLGGELFF.

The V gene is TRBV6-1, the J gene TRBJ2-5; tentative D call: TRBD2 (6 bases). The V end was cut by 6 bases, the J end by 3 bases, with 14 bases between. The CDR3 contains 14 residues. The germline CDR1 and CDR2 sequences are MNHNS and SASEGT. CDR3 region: CASSPAGGEETQYF. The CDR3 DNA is TGTGCCAGCAGCCCCGCTGGAGGGGAAGAGACCCAGTACTTC.

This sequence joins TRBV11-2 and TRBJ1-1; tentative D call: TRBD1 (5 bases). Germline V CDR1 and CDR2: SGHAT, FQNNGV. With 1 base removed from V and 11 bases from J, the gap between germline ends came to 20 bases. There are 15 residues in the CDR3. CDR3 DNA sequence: TGTGCCAGCAGCTTAGGACTCCGGGGGAGAGTACCGGCTTTCTTT. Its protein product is CASSLGLRGRVPAFF.